The 6 T cell receptor beta chains listed next were all sequenced from one sample in a study of cytomegalovirus exposure and HLA in healthy donors. Profiling relied on immunoSEQ multiplex PCR, and the TCRdb table lists in-frame clones only, not all of them. This sample carries 140,000 to 150,000 clones, around 93% of them seen once, and the ten largest clones take 1.5% to 2%. Sequencing was done on a sample of PBMCs. The receptors were sampled from a man aged 18 to 35 in good health and CMV-seropositive.

The rearrangement uses TRBV6-6 and TRBJ2-5, with 10 bases lining up with TRBD1. Germline V gene lookup returns CDR1 MNHNY and CDR2 SVGAGI (reference sequence). CDR3 length equals 15 residues. V was pared by 2 bases and J by 3 bases, with 3 bases of the junction left unmatched. CDR3 amino acids: CASSYPGQGKETQYF. The CDR3 DNA is TGTGCCAGCAGTTACCCGGGACAGGGGAAAGAGACCCAGTACTTC.

The rearrangement links TRBV28 to TRBJ1-4; TRBD1 might be the D (5 bases). The germline V gene has CDR1 MDHEN and CDR2 SYDVKM. This CDR3 contains 15 residues. Trimming shortened V by 5 bases and J by 0 bases, and 10 bases separated the two germline ends. CDR3 in amino acids: CASSPVQATNEKLFF. Here the CDR3 DNA reads TGTGCCAGCAGTCCAGTACAGGCAACTAATGAAAAACTGTTTTTT.

This clone occurred a few times. J is TRBJ1-1 and V is TRBV2, with D unclear. Germline-derived CDR1 and CDR2 are SNHLY and FYNNEI. This CDR3 comprises 13 residues. Between the trimmed V and J ends, which lost 7 bases and 7 bases, there was a span of 16 bases. The CDR3 sequence: CASTNTLGGEAFF. The CDR3, as DNA: TGTGCCAGCACCAATACTCTCGGTGGTGAAGCTTTCTTT.

This chain uses TRBV2 with TRBJ1-6; weak D call: TRBD1 (5 bases). The CDR3 totals 16 residues. Trimming removed 6 bases at V and 8 bases at J, with 20 bases between. Per the germline V gene, CDR1 is SNHLY and CDR2 is FYNNEI. CDR3 in DNA: TGTGCCAGCAGCGCCACCGGGCGGGGAGGGGATTCACCCCTCCACTTT. It is translated as CASSATGRGGDSPLHF.

This clone was seen once. This rearrangement joins TRBV2 to TRBJ2-3; 10 bases match TRBD1. CDR3 size: 19 residues. The ends lost 3 bases at V and 9 bases at J; junction bases unmatched: 21. CDR1 is SNHLY and CDR2 is FYNNEI in the germline V gene. The CDR3 loop is CASSELGQGFLGGPHTQYF. CDR3 coding DNA: TGTGCCAGCAGTGAGTTGGGACAGGGGTTCCTTGGAGGGCCCCACACGCAGTATTTT.

The J gene is TRBJ2-3, the V gene TRBV19, with D possibly TRBD2 on 5 matching bases. V lost 3 bases to trimming and J lost 3 bases, with 16 bases between them. Per germline, CDR1 LNHDA and CDR2 SQIVND (reference sequence). This CDR3 is built from 16 residues. The DNA for the CDR3 is TGTGCCAGTAGTATTGGAATTCCGGGGATTACAGATACGCAGTATTTT. It codes for CASSIGIPGITDTQYF.